Presented here are 26 T cell receptor beta chains from one specimen sequenced in a study of T cells in Graves' hyperthyroidism and ophthalmopathy. Authors of the study amplified TCR beta CDR3 regions from RNA transcripts. Using the HTBI primer set, a first-round RT-PCR was run on the TCR CDR3. TCRdb analysed the multiplex PCR reads with MiXCR anew, one entry per CDR3 protein. The sample lists more than 500,000 distinct CDR3 sequences; approximately 48% were seen once. Sequenced sample: peripheral blood or thyroid tissue (not recorded which). These receptors all come from an adult woman with Graves' disease, either hyperthyroidism or ophthalmopathy (not recorded which).

The chain employs TRBV5-1 and TRBJ2-7; D not certain. The DNA end lines up better with TRBJ2-1; the J call may be wrong. Germline V gene data show CDR1 as SGHRS and CDR2 as YFSETQ. This CDR3 region has 13 residues. CDR3 sequence: CASSLAVDNEQFF. CDR3 in DNA: TGCGCCAGCAGCTTGGCCGTTGACAATGAGCAGTTCTTC.

This clonotype was counted at least ten times. The chain has TRBV7-2 and TRBJ2-5; 9 bases line up with TRBD1. This CDR3 is 15 amino acids long. V lost 1 base and J lost 7; bases outside the gene matches: 7. Per the germline V gene, CDR1 is SGHTA and CDR2 is FQGNSA. The CDR3 DNA reads TGTGCCAGCAGCTTAGGGACAGGGGCACTAGGGACCCAGTACTTC. It encodes CASSLGTGALGTQYF.

This clonotype was counted ten times or more. This sequence joins TRBV12-3 or TRBV12-4 and TRBJ2-2, with D perhaps assigned TRBD1 or TRBD2 (5 bases each). V was trimmed by 10 bases and J by 1 base, leaving 10 bases between them. The CDR3 covers 13 residues. CDR3 in amino acids: CATGTGNTGELFF. For the CDR3, the DNA is TGTGCCACTGGGACGGGGAACACCGGGGAGCTGTTTTTT.

This rearrangement joins TRBV24-1 to TRBJ2-7; D uncertain. The CDR3 consists of 11 residues. Germline lookup yields CDR1 KGHDR and CDR2 SFDVKD. Trimming left V 5 bases short and J 6 bases short, with 7 bases between. The CDR3: CATSVGSEQYF. The DNA of the CDR3 is TGTGCCACCAGTGTGGGTTCCGAGCAGTACTTC.

The chain couples TRBV29-1 to TRBJ2-7, with 7 bases identical to TRBD1. The V segment lost 1 base and the J segment 5 bases; nucleotides outside the gene matches: 8. Germline CDR1 is SQVTM and CDR2 is ANQGSEA. The CDR3 is 14 residues long. The CDR3 DNA is TGCAGCGTTGAAGGGGGACAGTCAATAGACGAGCAGTACTTC. Protein sequence: CSVEGGQSIDEQYF.

This clonotype has at least ten counts. The CDR3 sequence is CASSPSTNEKLFF. CDR3 coding DNA: TGTGCCAGCAGTCCCTCGACAAATGAAAAACTGTTTTTT. V gene TRBV28 combines with J gene TRBJ1-4, with D unresolved. V gave up 5 bases and J gave up 5 bases, with 9 bases separating them. This CDR3 spans 13 amino acids. The germline CDR1 and CDR2 sequences are MDHEN and SYDVKM.

In this sample, this clonotype turned up many times. This chain joins TRBV19 and TRBJ1-1; no definite D call. CDR1 is LNHDA, CDR2 SQIVND, per germline (reference sequence). The length of the CDR3 is 15 residues. Trimming left V 3 bases short and J 1 base short, with 12 bases between. The CDR3 here is CASSITSGGNTEAFF. In DNA form, the CDR3 reads TGTGCCAGTAGTATTACGTCCGGCGGGAACACTGAAGCTTTCTTT. The full variable domain, its missing parts supplied by reference TRBV19 and TRBJ1-1, is DGGITQSPKYLFRKEGQNVTLSCEQNLNHDAMYWYRQDPGQGLRLIYYSQIVNDFQKGDIAEGYSVSREKKESFPLTVTSAQKNPTAFYLCASSITSGGNTEAFFGQGTRLTVV.

This clonotype has just one count. This sequence joins TRBV20-1 and TRBJ1-5; TRBD1 might be the D (5 bases). Germline V gene sequence: CDR1 DFQATT, CDR2 SNEGSKA (reference sequence). V dropped 6 bases and J dropped 4 bases, with 16 bases sitting between them. The CDR3 covers 14 residues. CDR3 sequence: CSARMGGANQPQHF. The CDR3 nucleotides are TGCAGTGCCCGAATGGGCGGGGCAAATCAGCCCCAGCATTTT.

Ten or more counts support this clonotype. The chain recombines TRBV12-3 or TRBV12-4 with TRBJ2-5; D is uncertain. The CDR3 length is 10 residues. Trimming took 8 bases from V and 5 from J, leaving 6 bases between them. The CDR3 spells CASGLETQYF. The CDR3 nucleotides read TGTGCCAGCGGATTGGAGACCCAGTACTTC.

This chain links TRBV9 with TRBJ2-7, with D perhaps TRBD1 or TRBD2 (5 bases each). Germline loops: CDR1 SGDLS, CDR2 YYNGEE. CDR3 length equals 15 residues. V lost 3 bases, J lost 0 bases, and 13 bases lay in between. The CDR3 loop is CASSAGALYSYEQYF. In DNA, the CDR3 is TGTGCCAGCAGCGCCGGGGCCCTCTACTCCTACGAGCAGTACTTC.

This clonotype came up many times. The chain couples TRBV6-5 to TRBJ2-5; D tentatively fits TRBD1 or TRBD2 (6 bases each). This CDR3 region has 15 residues. Trimming removed 0 bases at V and 2 bases at J, with 10 bases between. Germline CDR1 MNHEY, CDR2 SVGAGI. The CDR3 protein is CASSYSGGWQETQYF. As DNA, the CDR3 is TGTGCCAGCAGTTACTCAGGGGGGTGGCAAGAGACCCAGTACTTC.

V usage is TRBV19 and J usage is TRBJ1-4; 7 nucleotides agree with TRBD1. V lost 5 bases, J lost 6 bases, and 9 bases stayed unmatched. The CDR3 loop spans 15 amino acids. Germline CDR1 is LNHDA and CDR2 is SQIVND (reference sequence). The CDR3 nucleotides are TGTGCCAGTAGTGCGACAGGGAGGCGGGATGAAAAACTGTTTTTT. Protein sequence: CASSATGRRDEKLFF. Using reference TRBV19 and TRBJ1-4 for the parts outside the CDR3, the full variable domain is DGGITQSPKYLFRKEGQNVTLSCEQNLNHDAMYWYRQDPGQGLRLIYYSQIVNDFQKGDIAEGYSVSREKKESFPLTVTSAQKNPTAFYLCASSATGRRDEKLFFGSGTQLSVL.

This sequence joins TRBV19 and TRBJ1-1, with 10 bases lining up with TRBD1. The germline V gene encodes CDR1 LNHDA and CDR2 SQIVND (reference sequence). After removal of 10 bases from V and 6 bases from J, the junction contained 8 bases not matched to a gene. The CDR3 sequence is 13 residues long. The CDR3 loop reads CATGQGGTSEAFF. The CDR3 bases are TGTGCCACCGGACAGGGGGGTACCTCTGAAGCTTTCTTT.

The V gene is TRBV7-9, the J gene TRBJ1-2; D not certain. Germline V lookup: CDR1 SEHNR, CDR2 FQNEAQ (reference sequence). The germline V and J ends were trimmed by 3 bases and 8 bases, with 13 bases remaining between them. The CDR3 is made up of 13 amino acids. The CDR3 spells CASSLQAEVGYTF. DNA of the CDR3: TGTGCCAGCAGCTTGCAGGCGGAAGTGGGCTACACCTTC.

This chain joins TRBV4-1 and TRBJ2-7; 10 bases fit TRBD1. The germline V gene has CDR1 MGHRA and CDR2 YSYEKL. The CDR3 totals 15 residues. V dropped 3 bases and J dropped 4; count of bases not matched to a gene: 6. The CDR3 DNA follows: TGCGCCAGCAGCCAGCAGGGGACAGGGGCGTACGAGCAGTACTTC. It encodes CASSQQGTGAYEQYF.

The rearrangement links TRBV12-3 or TRBV12-4 to TRBJ2-7, with D perhaps TRBD2 (7 bases). This CDR3 is 14 amino acids long. V lost 5 bases to trimming and J lost 5 bases, with 16 bases between them. CDR3 amino acids: CASSRSAGADEQYF. In nucleotides, the CDR3 is TGTGCCAGCAGTCGCTCGGCGGGGGCGGACGAGCAGTACTTC.

This clonotype was detected a few times. The chain uses TRBV24-1 and TRBJ2-2, with D unresolved. This CDR3 comprises 13 residues. Germline assignment: CDR1 KGHDR and CDR2 SFDVKD. The germline V and J ends were trimmed by 3 bases and 7 bases, with 8 bases remaining between them. This CDR3 reads CATSDVGHGELFF. In nucleotides, the CDR3 is TGTGCCACCAGTGATGTGGGCCACGGGGAGCTGTTTTTT.

This clonotype was recorded many times. V is TRBV5-5 and J is TRBJ2-5, with D maybe TRBD1 (5 bases). CDR3 length: 15 residues. Germline values: CDR1 SGHKS, CDR2 YYEKEE (reference sequence). Trimming stripped 5 bases from V and 2 bases from J, with 16 bases between. The CDR3 loop reads CASSTGHGSQETQYF. CDR3 nucleotide sequence: TGTGCCAGCAGTACTGGACACGGATCTCAAGAGACCCAGTACTTC. Full variable domain (outside the CDR3, taken from reference TRBV5-5 and TRBJ2-5): DAGVTQSPTHLIKTRGQQVTLRCSPISGHKSVSWYQQVLGQGPQFIFQYYEKEERGRGNFPDRFSARQFPNYSSELNVNALLLGDSALYLCASSTGHGSQETQYFGPGTRLLVL.

This chain connects TRBV5-1 to TRBJ1-1; D not certain. Per the germline V gene, CDR1 is SGHRS and CDR2 is YFSETQ. This CDR3 has 13 amino acids. The ends were cut back, 4 bases at V and 2 bases at J, with 9 bases in the middle. DNA of the CDR3: TGCGCCAGCAGCGTTGAAGTTAACACTGAAGCTTTCTTT. Residues: CASSVEVNTEAFF.

In this sample, this clonotype turned up a few times. This rearrangement joins TRBV9 to TRBJ2-7; tentative D call: TRBD1 (5 bases). Trimming stripped 0 bases from V and 0 bases from J, with 10 bases between. This CDR3 has 15 residues. CDR1 and CDR2 from the germline V gene are SGDLS and YYNGEE. The CDR3 bases are TGTGCCAGCAGCGTAGGTGCAGGGTTCTCCTACGAGCAGTACTTC. Translating gives CASSVGAGFSYEQYF.

This clonotype was observed at least ten times. This chain links TRBV29-1 with TRBJ2-5, with 7 positions matching TRBD2. This CDR3 has 13 amino acids. The V segment lost 7 bases and the J segment 4 bases; nucleotides outside the gene matches: 9. The germline V gene has CDR1 SQVTM and CDR2 ANQGSEA. The CDR3 is CSAGIAGGETQYF. In nucleotides, the CDR3 is TGCAGCGCCGGGATAGCGGGCGGAGAGACCCAGTACTTC.

The sample holds a few counts of this clonotype. This chain connects TRBV15 to TRBJ2-5, with D possibly TRBD1 on 6 matching bases. Germline V gene data show CDR1 as LNHNV and CDR2 as YYDKDF (reference sequence). V was clipped by 0 bases and J by 4 bases, with 12 bases between them. The CDR3 extends over 15 amino acids. The CDR3 protein is CATSRDGGYRETQYF. As DNA, the CDR3 is TGTGCCACCAGCAGAGATGGGGGCTATAGAGAGACCCAGTACTTC.

Regarding this clonotype: The CDR3 ends on some other residue instead of the conserved phenylalanine or tryptophan, so this is likely a read error. The chain combines TRBV7-9 with TRBJ1-3; D gene unclear. The germline gives CDR1 SEHNR, CDR2 FQNEAQ (reference sequence). CDR3 length: 17 residues. Written as DNA, the CDR3 is TGCGCCAGCAGCCAAGAGGTGGACTTTGGCTCTGGAAACACCATATATTTG. Protein product: CASSQEVDFGSGNTIYL.

The gene calls are TRBV10-3 and TRBJ1-1; D is uncertain. The V end lost 8 bases, the J end lost 1 base, and 8 bases lay between the germline ends. This CDR3 region has 12 residues. Germline CDR1 and CDR2: ENHRY and SYGVKD. CDR3 sequence: CAIARGNTEAFF. In nucleotides, the CDR3 is TGTGCCATCGCCCGGGGGAACACTGAAGCTTTCTTT.

This clonotype has a handful of counts. The gene calls are TRBV15 and TRBJ1-5; 8 bases agree with TRBD1. J was trimmed by 7 bases and V by 11 bases; bases with no gene match: 10. The germline V gene has CDR1 LNHNV and CDR2 YYDKDF (reference sequence). The CDR3 consists of 13 residues. The CDR3 coding sequence is TGTGCCGTTAGACAGGGGATAGAGCAGCCCCAGCATTTT. Translating it yields CAVRQGIEQPQHF.

The chain is built from TRBV7-9 and TRBJ2-1; D gene unclear. Germline lookup yields CDR1 SEHNR and CDR2 FQNEAQ (reference sequence). The CDR3 length is 12 residues. V lost 6 bases and J 5 bases, leaving 8 bases between the germline ends. The CDR3 sequence: CASRREDNEQFF. CDR3 coding DNA: TGTGCCAGCAGGAGAGAAGACAATGAGCAGTTCTTC. Using reference TRBV7-9 and TRBJ2-1 for the parts outside the CDR3, the full variable domain is DTGVSQNPRHKITKRGQNVTFRCDPISEHNRLYWYRQTLGQGPEFLTYFQNEAQLEKSRLLSDRFSAERPKGSFSTLEIQRTEQGDSAMYLCASRREDNEQFFGPGTRLTVL.